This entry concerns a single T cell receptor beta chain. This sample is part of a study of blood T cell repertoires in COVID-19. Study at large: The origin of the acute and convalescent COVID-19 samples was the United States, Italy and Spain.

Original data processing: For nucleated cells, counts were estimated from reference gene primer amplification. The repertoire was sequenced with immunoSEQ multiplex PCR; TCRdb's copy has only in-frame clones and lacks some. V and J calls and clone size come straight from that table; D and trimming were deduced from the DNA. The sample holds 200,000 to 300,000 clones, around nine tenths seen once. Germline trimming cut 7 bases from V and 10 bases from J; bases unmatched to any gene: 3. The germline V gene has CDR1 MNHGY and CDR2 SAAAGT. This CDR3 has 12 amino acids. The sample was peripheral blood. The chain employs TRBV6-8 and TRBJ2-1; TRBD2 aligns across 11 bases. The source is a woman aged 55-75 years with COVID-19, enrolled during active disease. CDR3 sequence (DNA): TGTGCCAGCAAAGCTAGCGGGGGGGAGCAGTTCTTC. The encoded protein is CASKASGGEQFF.